This T cell receptor beta chain was found in a study of blood T cells in healthy people across ages. Across the study: Using template switching, researchers captured about one barcoded beta molecule for each two T cells.

Primers used in a second PCR of roughly 6 to 11 cycles were a sample-barcoded 5' primer and a J-beta primer mix. TCRdb re-analysed the 5' RACE reads in MiXCR, keeping a single row per CDR3 protein. The repertoire consists of some 760,000 distinct CDR3 sequences, with around 25% occurring once and the leading ten covering 9.4%. J lost 6 bases, V lost 7 bases, and 14 bases had no gene match. The length of the CDR3 is 16 residues. Germline V gene data show CDR1 as MNHNS and CDR2 as SASEGT. This sample was also put to use in a study of T cells of mothers and their children. Per that paper: A few healthy Caucasian mothers gave samples, and so did their six children. In unrelated and related pairs, TCR recombination output is shaped in a similar way by thymic selection. The search for persistent microchimeric T cell clones detected none.

The V call is TRBV6-1, the J call TRBJ2-1, with 8 bases fitting TRBD1. Sequenced input: blood. This clonotype originated in a boy aged 5-17 years in good health. The CDR3 region has the DNA TGTGCCAGCAACCCCACTGGGGCAGGGGGCATCAATGAGCAGTTCTTC. Protein sequence: CASNPTGAGGINEQFF.